This paragraph covers one T cell receptor beta chain sequence. The antigen this receptor binds is unknown. Base-call qualities are not available, and no considerably larger clone is one nucleotide away. This sample's time point label indicates: about 28 days (+/-7) after the second vaccine dose. AZD1222 recipients given second doses at about 4 weeks or at about 12 weeks were pooled, since spike-specific TCR depth and breadth were not found to differ between the two schedules. The vaccinee samples were drawn from two UK trials, COV001 and COV002, one of which was a single-blind randomized controlled phase 2/3 trial testing AZD1222 (ChAdOx1 nCoV-19) in healthy adults. For TCRbeta chain sequencing, PBMC samples from trial participants were taken at day 0 and at day 28 after the second dose. This sample stems from a study of T cell responses to AZD1222 COVID-19 vaccine (dated by TCRdb to the early 2020s). Broadly, across the study: TCR sequencing covered fewer than 250 trial participants: 207 given two doses of AZD1222 and 26 given two doses of MenACWY control vaccine. Trial participants were enrolled into age subgroups of 18-55, 56-69 and 70-plus years, which contained about 150, 28 and 57 TCR-sequenced participants, respectively.

Results the study describes overall, beyond this receptor: The whole spike protein was spanned by vaccine-associated CD4 TCRs, and dominant responses were seen in regions 160-218 and 743-854. After two AZD1222 doses, both the breadth and the depth of spike-specific TCRs were significantly higher than at day 0 and than in MenACWY recipients. Conclusions about previously exposed vaccinees are limited because only five to seven AZD1222 recipients were SARS-CoV-2 seropositive at baseline. Epitopes outside the regions mutated in the B.1.351 and B.1.1.7 variants were reportedly recognized by nearly half of the unique spike-specific TCRs. Because no day 14 peak-response samples were available, repertoires were characterized only after the peak T cell response. In the small 56-69-year group, the increase in depth fell short of significance, most likely because of low power. Participants were mostly white British and included more females than males, and it was suggested by the authors that clonal diversity may have been underestimated.

V ends up 7 bases short and J 8 bases short, with an unmatched junction base count of 17. Spanning cysteine to phenylalanine, the CDR3 consists of 17 amino acids. The kept DNA is CDR3 alone, 51 bases in frame from the first base. The germline V gene yields KGHDR for CDR1 and SFDVKD for CDR2. The CDR3 regions of human TCRbeta chains were subjected to immunosequencing. The authors' pipeline ran thus. TCRs in the repertoires were compared against a reference library of SARS-CoV-2-specific TCRs that had been generated with the MIRA antigen-specificity platform. Breadth meant the fraction of unique TCRs that were SARS-CoV-2-associated, whereas depth meant the fraction of total T cells that were SARS-CoV-2-associated. Each spike-specific TCR was assigned to its reactive spike region and to a CD4 or CD8 class using the MIRA data. Log10-transformed breadth and depth values were compared by one-way ANOVA with Sidak's multiple comparisons tests. What TCRdb holds here is the immuneACCESS table cut down to in-frame rearrangements. Part of the clones is not present; checked against another copy, under half of the missing clones reflect an unresolved V gene, and the others are unexplained. V and J calls and clone size are those listed in that table; D and trimming were worked out from the DNA. The sample records 250,000 to 300,000 clones, roughly 93% of which are singletons. The ten largest clones take up around 0.58% of the sample.

The V and J segments used are TRBV24-1 and TRBJ2-1, and 9 bases in between align with TRBD2. The receptor was isolated from an adult who received the AZD1222 COVID-19 vaccine. The source was peripheral blood, collected 28 days after the second AZD1222 dose. The CDR3: CATSPGSAGGLGDEQFF. The nucleotides are TGTGCCACCAGCCCAGGGTCAGCGGGAGGACTTGGCGATGAGCAGTTCTTC.